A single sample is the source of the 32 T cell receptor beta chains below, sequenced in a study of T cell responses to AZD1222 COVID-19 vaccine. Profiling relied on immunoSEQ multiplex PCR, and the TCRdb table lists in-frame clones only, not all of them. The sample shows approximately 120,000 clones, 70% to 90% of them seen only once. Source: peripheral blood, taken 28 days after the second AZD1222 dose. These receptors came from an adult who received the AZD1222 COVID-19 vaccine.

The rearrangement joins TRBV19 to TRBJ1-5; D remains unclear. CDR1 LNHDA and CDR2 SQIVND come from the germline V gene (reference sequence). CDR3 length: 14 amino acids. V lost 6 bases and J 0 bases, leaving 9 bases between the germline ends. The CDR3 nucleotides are TGTGCCAGTAGCCACCGGGATAGCAATCAGCCCCAGCATTTT. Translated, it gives CASSHRDSNQPQHF. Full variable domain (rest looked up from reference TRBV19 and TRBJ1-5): DGGITQSPKYLFRKEGQNVTLSCEQNLNHDAMYWYRQDPGQGLRLIYYSQIVNDFQKGDIAEGYSVSREKKESFPLTVTSAQKNPTAFYLCASSHRDSNQPQHFGDGTRLSIL.

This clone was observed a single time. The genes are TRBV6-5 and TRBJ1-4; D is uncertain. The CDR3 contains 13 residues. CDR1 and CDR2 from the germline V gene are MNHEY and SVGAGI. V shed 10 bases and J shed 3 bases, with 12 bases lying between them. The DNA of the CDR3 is TGTGCCACCCGTAATGGCCCTAATGAAAAACTGTTTTTT. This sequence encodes CATRNGPNEKLFF.

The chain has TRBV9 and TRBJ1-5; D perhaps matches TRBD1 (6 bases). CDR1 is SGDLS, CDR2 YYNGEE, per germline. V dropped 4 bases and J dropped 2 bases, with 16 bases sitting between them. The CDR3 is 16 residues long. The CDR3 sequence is CASSPQQGKGNQPQHF. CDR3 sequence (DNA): TGTGCCAGCAGCCCGCAACAGGGCAAGGGCAATCAGCCCCAGCATTTT.

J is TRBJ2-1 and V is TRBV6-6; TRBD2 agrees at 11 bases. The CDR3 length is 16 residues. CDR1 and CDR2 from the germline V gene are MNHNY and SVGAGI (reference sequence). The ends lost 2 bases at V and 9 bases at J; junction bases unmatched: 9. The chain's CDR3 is CASSYPFSGGAVEQFF. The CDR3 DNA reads TGTGCCAGCAGTTACCCATTTAGCGGGGGGGCAGTTGAGCAGTTCTTC.

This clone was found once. In DNA form, the CDR3 reads TGTGCCAGCAGGTGGGGACAATCGAGCAATCAGCCCCAGCATTTT. It is translated as CASRWGQSSNQPQHF. V usage is TRBV28 and J usage is TRBJ1-5; maybe TRBD1 (6 bases). The germline CDR1 and CDR2 sequences are MDHEN and SYDVKM. The CDR3 has 15 amino acids. V was shortened by 6 bases and J by 1 base, with 13 bases between the two germline ends.

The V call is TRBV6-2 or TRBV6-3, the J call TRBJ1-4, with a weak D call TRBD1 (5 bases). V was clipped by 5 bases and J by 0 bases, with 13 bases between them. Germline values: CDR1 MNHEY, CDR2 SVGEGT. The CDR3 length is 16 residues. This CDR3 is CASSRGGLATNEKLFF. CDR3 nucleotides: TGTGCCAGCAGTAGGGGAGGATTGGCAACTAATGAAAAACTGTTTTTT.

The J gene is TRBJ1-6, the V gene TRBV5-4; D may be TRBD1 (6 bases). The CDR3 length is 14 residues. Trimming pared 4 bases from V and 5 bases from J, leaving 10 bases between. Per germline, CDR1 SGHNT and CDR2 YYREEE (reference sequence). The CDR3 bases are TGTGCCAGCAGCCGGAGGGGGGATAATTCACCCCTCCACTTT. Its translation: CASSRRGDNSPLHF.

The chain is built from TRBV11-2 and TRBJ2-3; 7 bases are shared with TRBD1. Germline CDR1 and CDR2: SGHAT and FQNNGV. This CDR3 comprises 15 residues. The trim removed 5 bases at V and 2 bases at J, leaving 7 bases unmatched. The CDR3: CASSTRDRNTDTQYF. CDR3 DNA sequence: TGTGCCAGCAGCACCCGGGACAGAAACACAGATACGCAGTATTTT.

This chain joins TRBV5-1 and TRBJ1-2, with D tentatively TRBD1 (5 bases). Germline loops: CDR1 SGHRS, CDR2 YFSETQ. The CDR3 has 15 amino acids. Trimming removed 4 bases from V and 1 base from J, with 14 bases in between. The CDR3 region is CASSTAGWGNYGYTF. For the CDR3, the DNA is TGCGCCAGCAGCACTGCAGGGTGGGGTAACTATGGCTACACCTTC.

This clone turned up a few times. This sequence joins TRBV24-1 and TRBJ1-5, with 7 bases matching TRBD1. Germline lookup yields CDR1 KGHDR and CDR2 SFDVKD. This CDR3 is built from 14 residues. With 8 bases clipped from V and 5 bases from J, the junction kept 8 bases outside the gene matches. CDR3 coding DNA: TGTGCCACCAAATCAGACAGGGAGGATCAGCCCCAGCATTTT. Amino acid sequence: CATKSDREDQPQHF.

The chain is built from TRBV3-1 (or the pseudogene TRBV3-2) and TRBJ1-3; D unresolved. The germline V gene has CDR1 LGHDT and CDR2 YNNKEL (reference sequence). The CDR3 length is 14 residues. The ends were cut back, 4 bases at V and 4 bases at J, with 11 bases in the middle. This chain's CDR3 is CASSLGYRGNTIYF. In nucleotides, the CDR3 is TGTGCCAGCAGCCTCGGTTATAGGGGAAACACCATATATTTT.

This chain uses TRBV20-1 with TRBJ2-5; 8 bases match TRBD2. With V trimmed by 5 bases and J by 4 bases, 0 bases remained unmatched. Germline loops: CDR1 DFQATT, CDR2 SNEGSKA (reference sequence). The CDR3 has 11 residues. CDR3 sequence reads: CSALAGETQYF. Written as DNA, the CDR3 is TGCAGTGCTCTAGCGGGAGAGACCCAGTACTTC.

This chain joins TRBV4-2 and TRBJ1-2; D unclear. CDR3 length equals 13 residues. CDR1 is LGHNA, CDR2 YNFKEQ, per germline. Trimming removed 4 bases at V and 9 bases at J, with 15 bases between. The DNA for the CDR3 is TGTGCCAGCAGCCGGGGTGATAGGGATAGCTACACCTTC. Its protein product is CASSRGDRDSYTF.

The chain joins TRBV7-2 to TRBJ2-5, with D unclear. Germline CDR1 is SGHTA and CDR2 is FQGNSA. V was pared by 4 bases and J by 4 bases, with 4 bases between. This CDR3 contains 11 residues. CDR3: CASSSRETQYF. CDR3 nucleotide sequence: TGTGCCAGCAGCTCCAGAGAGACCCAGTACTTC.

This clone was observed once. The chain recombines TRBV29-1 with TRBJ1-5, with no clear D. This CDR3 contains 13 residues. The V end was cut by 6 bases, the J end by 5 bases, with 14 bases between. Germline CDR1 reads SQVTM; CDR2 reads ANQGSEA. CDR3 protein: CSVAAGVDQPQHF. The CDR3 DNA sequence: TGCAGCGTGGCGGCGGGTGTGGATCAGCCCCAGCATTTT.

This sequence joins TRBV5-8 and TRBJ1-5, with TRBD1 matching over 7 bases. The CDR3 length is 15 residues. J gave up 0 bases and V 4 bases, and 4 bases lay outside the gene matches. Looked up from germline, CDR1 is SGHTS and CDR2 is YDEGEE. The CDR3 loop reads CASSPGTDSNQPQHF. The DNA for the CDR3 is TGTGCCAGCAGCCCGGGGACAGATAGCAATCAGCCCCAGCATTTT.

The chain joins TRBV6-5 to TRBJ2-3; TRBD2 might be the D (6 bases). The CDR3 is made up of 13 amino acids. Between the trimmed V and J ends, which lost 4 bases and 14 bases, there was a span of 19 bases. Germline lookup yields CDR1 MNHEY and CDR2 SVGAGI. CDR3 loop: CASSSQGLAAWYF. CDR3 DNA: TGTGCCAGCAGTTCTCAGGGACTGGCTGCGTGGTATTTT.

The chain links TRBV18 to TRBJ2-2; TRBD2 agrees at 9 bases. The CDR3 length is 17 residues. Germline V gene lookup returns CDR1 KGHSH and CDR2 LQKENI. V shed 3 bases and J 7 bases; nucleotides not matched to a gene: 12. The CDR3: CASSPGLAGGAVGELFF. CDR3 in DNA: TGTGCCAGCTCACCGGGACTAGCAGGAGGAGCTGTCGGGGAGCTGTTTTTT.

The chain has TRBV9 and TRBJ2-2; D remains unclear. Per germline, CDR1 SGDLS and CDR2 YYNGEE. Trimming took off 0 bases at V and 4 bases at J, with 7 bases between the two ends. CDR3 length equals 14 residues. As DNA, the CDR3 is TGTGCCAGCAGCGTAGTTGGCGGCACCGGGGAGCTGTTTTTT. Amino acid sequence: CASSVVGGTGELFF.

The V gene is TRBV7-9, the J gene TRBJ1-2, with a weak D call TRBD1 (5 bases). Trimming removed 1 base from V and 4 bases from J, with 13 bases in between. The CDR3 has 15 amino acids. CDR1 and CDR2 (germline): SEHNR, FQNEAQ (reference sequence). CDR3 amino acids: CASSLGTAGGYGYTF. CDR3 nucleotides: TGTGCCAGCAGCTTAGGCACGGCGGGGGGCTATGGCTACACCTTC.

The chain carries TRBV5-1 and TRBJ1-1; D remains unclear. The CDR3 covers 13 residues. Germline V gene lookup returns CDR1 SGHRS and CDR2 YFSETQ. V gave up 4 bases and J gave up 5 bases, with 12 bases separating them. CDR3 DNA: TGCGCCAGCAGCCCCGTCGTAAGGACTGAAGCTTTCTTT. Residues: CASSPVVRTEAFF.

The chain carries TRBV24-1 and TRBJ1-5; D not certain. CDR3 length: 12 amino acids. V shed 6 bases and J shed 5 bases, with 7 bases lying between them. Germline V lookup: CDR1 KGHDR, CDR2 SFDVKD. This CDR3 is CATSKADQPQHF. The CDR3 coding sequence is TGTGCCACCAGTAAGGCGGATCAGCCCCAGCATTTT.

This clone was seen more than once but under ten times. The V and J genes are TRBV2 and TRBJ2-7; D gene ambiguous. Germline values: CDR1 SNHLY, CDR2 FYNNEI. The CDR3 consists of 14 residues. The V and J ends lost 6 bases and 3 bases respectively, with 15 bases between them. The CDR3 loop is CASSDSVGNYEQYF. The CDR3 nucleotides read TGTGCCAGCAGCGATTCCGTAGGGAACTACGAGCAGTACTTC.

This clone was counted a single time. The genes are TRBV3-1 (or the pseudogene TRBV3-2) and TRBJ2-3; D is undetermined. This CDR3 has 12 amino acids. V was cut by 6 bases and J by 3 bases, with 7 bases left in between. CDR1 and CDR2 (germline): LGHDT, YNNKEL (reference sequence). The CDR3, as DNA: TGTGCCAGCAGGGACGAGACAGATACGCAGTATTTT. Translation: CASRDETDTQYF.

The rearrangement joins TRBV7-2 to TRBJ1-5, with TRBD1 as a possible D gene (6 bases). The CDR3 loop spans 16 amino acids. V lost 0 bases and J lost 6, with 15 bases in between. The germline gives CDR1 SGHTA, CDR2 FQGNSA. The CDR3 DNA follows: TGTGCCAGCAGCTTAGCCCCAGGGGTGGGTGGTCAGCCCCAGCATTTT. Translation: CASSLAPGVGGQPQHF.

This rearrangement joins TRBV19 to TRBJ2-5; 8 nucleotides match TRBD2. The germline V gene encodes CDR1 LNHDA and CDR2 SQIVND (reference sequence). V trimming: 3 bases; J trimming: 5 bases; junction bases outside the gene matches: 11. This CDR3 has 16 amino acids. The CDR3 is CASSMRGLAGSETQYF. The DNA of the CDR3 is TGTGCCAGTAGTATGAGAGGACTAGCTGGCTCGGAGACCCAGTACTTC. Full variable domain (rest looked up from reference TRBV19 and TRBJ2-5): DGGITQSPKYLFRKEGQNVTLSCEQNLNHDAMYWYRQDPGQGLRLIYYSQIVNDFQKGDIAEGYSVSREKKESFPLTVTSAQKNPTAFYLCASSMRGLAGSETQYFGPGTRLLVL.

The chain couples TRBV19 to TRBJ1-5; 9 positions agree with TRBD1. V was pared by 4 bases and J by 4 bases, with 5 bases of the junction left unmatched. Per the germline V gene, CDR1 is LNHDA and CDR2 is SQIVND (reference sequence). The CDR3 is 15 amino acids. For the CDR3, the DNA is TGTGCCAGTAGTACTGGACAGGGGCTTAATCAGCCCCAGCATTTT. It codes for CASSTGQGLNQPQHF.

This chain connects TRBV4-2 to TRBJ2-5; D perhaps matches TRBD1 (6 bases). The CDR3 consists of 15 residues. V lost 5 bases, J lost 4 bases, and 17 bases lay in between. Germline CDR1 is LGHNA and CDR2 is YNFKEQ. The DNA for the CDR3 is TGTGCCAGCAGCTCCCACGGAACAGGGTCAGAGACCCAGTACTTC. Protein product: CASSSHGTGSETQYF.

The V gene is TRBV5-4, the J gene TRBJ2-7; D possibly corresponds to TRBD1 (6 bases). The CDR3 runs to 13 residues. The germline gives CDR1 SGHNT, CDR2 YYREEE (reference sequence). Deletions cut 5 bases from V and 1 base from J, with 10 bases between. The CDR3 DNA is TGTGCCAGCAGTCTTGACAGGTCCTACGAGCAGTACTTC. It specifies CASSLDRSYEQYF. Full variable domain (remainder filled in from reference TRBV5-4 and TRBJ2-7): ETGVTQSPTHLIKTRGQQVTLRCSSQSGHNTVSWYQQALGQGPQFIFQYYREEENGRGNFPPRFSGLQFPNYSSELNVNALELDDSALYLCASSLDRSYEQYFGPGTRLTVT.

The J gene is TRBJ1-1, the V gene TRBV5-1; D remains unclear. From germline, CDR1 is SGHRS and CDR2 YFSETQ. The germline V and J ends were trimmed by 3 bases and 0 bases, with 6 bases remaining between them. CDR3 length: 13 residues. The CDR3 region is CASSSGLNTEAFF. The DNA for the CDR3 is TGCGCCAGCAGCTCCGGTCTGAACACTGAAGCTTTCTTT. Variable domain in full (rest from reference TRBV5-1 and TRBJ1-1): KAGVTQTPRYLIKTRGQQVTLSCSPISGHRSVSWYQQTPGQGLQFLFEYFSETQRNKGNFPGRFSGRQFSNSRSEMNVSTLELGDSALYLCASSSGLNTEAFFGQGTRLTVV.

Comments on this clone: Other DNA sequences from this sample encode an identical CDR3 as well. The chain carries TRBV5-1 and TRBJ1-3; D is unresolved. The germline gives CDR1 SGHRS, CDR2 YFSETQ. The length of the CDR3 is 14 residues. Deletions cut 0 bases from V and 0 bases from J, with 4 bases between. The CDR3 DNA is TGCGCCAGCAGCTTGGGGACCTCTGGAAACACCATATATTTT. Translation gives CASSLGTSGNTIYF.

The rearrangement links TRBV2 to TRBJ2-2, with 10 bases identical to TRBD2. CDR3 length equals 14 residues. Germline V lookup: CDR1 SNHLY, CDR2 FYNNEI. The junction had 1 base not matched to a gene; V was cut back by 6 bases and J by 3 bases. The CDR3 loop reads CASRGLADTGELFF. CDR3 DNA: TGTGCCAGCAGAGGACTAGCGGACACCGGGGAGCTGTTTTTT.